This passage covers 23 T cell receptor beta chains from one sample sequenced in a study of blood T cell repertoires in COVID-19. Data came from immunoSEQ multiplex PCR; TCRdb stores just in-frame clones and leaves some out. Of 190,000 or so clones listed, roughly 78% are singletons. Source material: peripheral blood. The origin of the receptors is a woman aged 80 or over with active or convalescent COVID-19.

The CDR3 bases are TGTGCCAGTAGTATCCTTCTTACGGGACAGGGGTTCCATGAGCAGTTCTTC. Its translation is CASSILLTGQGFHEQFF. The chain joins TRBV19 to TRBJ2-1, with TRBD1 identical over 10 bases. Trimming at V came to 3 bases and at J to 8 bases, leaving 13 bases not matched to a gene. Per the germline V gene, CDR1 is LNHDA and CDR2 is SQIVND (reference sequence). The CDR3 loop spans 17 amino acids. The whole variable domain, remainder taken from reference TRBV19 and TRBJ2-1, is DGGITQSPKYLFRKEGQNVTLSCEQNLNHDAMYWYRQDPGQGLRLIYYSQIVNDFQKGDIAEGYSVSREKKESFPLTVTSAQKNPTAFYLCASSILLTGQGFHEQFFGPGTRLTVL.

The CDR3: CASRWDLDYNQPQHF. The CDR3, as DNA: TGTGCCAGCAGATGGGACCTGGACTACAATCAGCCCCAGCATTTT. This sequence joins TRBV2 and TRBJ1-5; tentative D call: TRBD1 (5 bases). This CDR3 is built from 15 residues. Germline V lookup: CDR1 SNHLY, CDR2 FYNNEI. V lost 6 bases and J lost 3, with 15 bases in between. The whole variable domain, filled in from reference TRBV2 and TRBJ1-5, reads EPEVTQTPSHQVTQMGQEVILRCVPISNHLYFYWYRQILGQKVEFLVSFYNNEISEKSEIFDDQFSVERPDGSNFTLKIRSTKLEDSAMYFCASRWDLDYNQPQHFGDGTRLSIL.

The chain uses TRBV5-1 and TRBJ2-7, with D maybe TRBD1 (6 bases). The CDR3 is 13 amino acids. Germline V gene data show CDR1 as SGHRS and CDR2 as YFSETQ. V lost 4 bases and J 0 bases, leaving 8 bases between the germline ends. CDR3 sequence (DNA): TGCGCCAGCAGCGGGGACAACTCCTACGAGCAGTACTTC. Amino acids: CASSGDNSYEQYF.

This clone was detected once. CDR3 nucleotide sequence: TGTGCCAGCGGATCCATAGGGGATGGCTACACCTTC. The encoded protein is CASGSIGDGYTF. V gene TRBV6-5 combines with J gene TRBJ1-2; D may be TRBD1 (5 bases). The germline V gene has CDR1 MNHEY and CDR2 SVGAGI. Trimming removed 8 bases from V and 6 bases from J, with 13 bases in between. CDR3 length: 12 residues.

This chain uses TRBV6-5 with TRBJ1-2, with D hard to call. The ends were cut back, 7 bases at V and 2 bases at J, with 14 bases in the middle. The CDR3 sequence is 14 residues long. The germline V gene encodes CDR1 MNHEY and CDR2 SVGAGI. The chain's CDR3 is CASTMNTVNYGYTF. As DNA, the CDR3 is TGTGCCAGCACCATGAACACAGTGAACTATGGCTACACCTTC.

The V and J genes are TRBV5-4 and TRBJ1-2, with D possibly TRBD1 on 5 matching bases. Trimming took off 4 bases at V and 2 bases at J, with 15 bases between the two ends. CDR1 and CDR2 from the germline V gene are SGHNT and YYREEE (reference sequence). The CDR3 totals 15 residues. CDR3 amino acids: CASSPFWGGNYGYTF. Written as DNA, the CDR3 is TGTGCCAGCAGCCCCTTCTGGGGGGGAAACTATGGCTACACCTTC.

This chain connects TRBV4-1 to TRBJ1-1; D possibly corresponds to TRBD1 (5 bases). The CDR3 covers 14 residues. Germline assignment: CDR1 MGHRA and CDR2 YSYEKL. Trimming shortened V by 2 bases and J by 5 bases, and 12 bases separated the two germline ends. CDR3 DNA sequence: TGCGCCAGCAGCCAATGGGGGGAGTCGACTGAAGCTTTCTTT. Its protein is CASSQWGESTEAFF.

This chain joins TRBV6-5 and TRBJ1-5; D is uncertain. CDR3 length equals 15 residues. In germline, CDR1 is MNHEY, CDR2 SVGAGI. Between the trimmed V and J ends, which lost 4 bases and 5 bases, there was a span of 15 bases. The CDR3 reads CASSSLRGSDQPQHF. The CDR3 coding sequence is TGTGCCAGCAGTTCACTCCGAGGGAGTGATCAGCCCCAGCATTTT.

J is TRBJ2-7 and V is TRBV27, with D hard to call. This CDR3 comprises 13 residues. V was clipped by 4 bases and J by 6 bases, with 13 bases between them. Germline V CDR1 and CDR2: MNHEY, SMNVEV (reference sequence). CDR3 bases: TGTGCCAGCAGTTGGCTAGGCGCCGCCGAGCAGTACTTC. Amino acid sequence: CASSWLGAAEQYF.

V is TRBV15 and J is TRBJ2-3, with 7 positions matching TRBD1. V lost 5 bases to trimming and J lost 6 bases; unmatched junction nucleotides: 11. Germline V CDR1 and CDR2: LNHNV, YYDKDF (reference sequence). This CDR3 region has 15 residues. Written as DNA, the CDR3 is TGTGCCACCAGCGCTCGACAGGGAACGGGTGATACGCAGTATTTT. Residues: CATSARQGTGDTQYF.

In its sample, this clone was seen many times. This CDR3 reads CASSATGARGNQPQHF. The CDR3 nucleotides read TGTGCCAGCAGTGCGACAGGGGCCCGAGGCAATCAGCCCCAGCATTTT. The chain links TRBV6-1 to TRBJ1-5; 8 positions match TRBD1. The trim removed 4 bases at V and 2 bases at J, leaving 7 bases unmatched. The CDR3 loop spans 16 amino acids. CDR1 and CDR2 from the germline V gene are MNHNS and SASEGT.

This rearrangement joins TRBV4-3 to TRBJ2-7; 7 nucleotides line up with TRBD2. The germline V gene encodes CDR1 LGHNA and CDR2 YSLEER. This CDR3 contains 15 residues. Losses at the gene ends were 0 bases for V and 3 bases for J; bases not matched to a gene: 5. The CDR3 sequence: CASSQELGGSYEQYF. CDR3 nucleotides: TGCGCCAGCAGCCAAGAGTTGGGAGGGAGCTACGAGCAGTACTTC.

The chain recombines TRBV6-1 with TRBJ2-7; 7 bases are a match to TRBD1. This CDR3 has 15 residues. V shed 3 bases, J shed 0 bases, and the junction held 5 bases outside the gene matches. Per germline, CDR1 MNHNS and CDR2 SASEGT. The CDR3 DNA is TGTGCCAGCAGTGACGGGACAGCCGGCTCCTACGAGCAGTACTTC. As protein: CASSDGTAGSYEQYF.

This chain uses TRBV15 with TRBJ2-5, with TRBD2 matching over 8 bases. The germline V gene encodes CDR1 LNHNV and CDR2 YYDKDF (reference sequence). With 2 bases clipped from V and 2 bases from J, the junction kept 4 bases outside the gene matches. The CDR3 totals 15 residues. The CDR3 spells CATSRPGGGQETQYF. CDR3 coding DNA: TGTGCCACCAGCAGACCCGGGGGGGGGCAAGAGACCCAGTACTTC.

The chain is built from TRBV9 and TRBJ2-7; perhaps TRBD2 as D (6 bases). Deletions cut 0 bases from V and 7 bases from J, with 20 bases between. The CDR3 totals 16 residues. Germline V lookup: CDR1 SGDLS, CDR2 YYNGEE. DNA for the CDR3: TGTGCCAGCAGCGTAGGTGAGACTAGTGAGGCGCGGGAGCAGTACTTC. This codes for CASSVGETSEAREQYF.

The J gene is TRBJ2-3, the V gene TRBV5-1, with D perhaps matching TRBD1 (7 bases). Trimming pared 3 bases from V and 2 bases from J, leaving 16 bases between. Per the germline V gene, CDR1 is SGHRS and CDR2 is YFSETQ. The CDR3 consists of 16 residues. The CDR3 loop reads CASSSQGGGDTDTQYF. In DNA form, the CDR3 reads TGCGCCAGCAGCTCCCAGGGGGGCGGGGACACAGATACGCAGTATTTT.

J is TRBJ1-5 and V is TRBV27; possible D gene TRBD1, 5 bases. V was cut by 6 bases and J by 5 bases, with 17 bases left in between. The CDR3 consists of 15 residues. Germline CDR1 is MNHEY and CDR2 is SMNVEV (reference sequence). CDR3 bases: TGTGCCAGCAGCCTGAATTGGGGCGGGGATCAGCCCCAGCATTTT. This gives the protein CASSLNWGGDQPQHF.

The chain carries TRBV15 and TRBJ2-3; no clear D. The CDR3 consists of 12 residues. Trimming removed 1 base from V and 5 bases from J, with 4 bases in between. In germline, CDR1 is LNHNV, CDR2 YYDKDF (reference sequence). The CDR3 spells CATSRGEDTQYF. CDR3 coding DNA: TGTGCCACCAGCAGAGGAGAAGATACGCAGTATTTT.

The chain has TRBV3-1 (or the pseudogene TRBV3-2) and TRBJ2-5, with TRBD2 matching over 7 bases. The CDR3 covers 17 residues. Germline V gene sequence: CDR1 LGHDT, CDR2 YNNKEL (reference sequence). V lost 0 bases to trimming and J lost 5 bases; unmatched junction nucleotides: 12. The DNA for the CDR3 is TGTGCCAGCAGCCAAGATACGCGGGGGTGGGTCTCGGAGACCCAGTACTTC. Residues: CASSQDTRGWVSETQYF.

The CDR3 region is CASSDPGLAVGADTQYF. CDR3 bases: TGTGCCAGCAGTGACCCGGGACTAGCGGTCGGGGCAGATACGCAGTATTTT. The rearrangement links TRBV6-4 to TRBJ2-3; 11 nucleotides line up with TRBD2. Per the germline V gene, CDR1 is MRHNA and CDR2 is SNTAGT. The CDR3 runs 17 residues. V gave up 2 bases and J gave up 4 bases; unmatched junction bases: 8.

This clone showed up just a few times. The chain has TRBV30 and TRBJ1-6; 10 bases line up with TRBD1. The CDR3 sequence is 14 residues long. The V segment lost 2 bases and the J segment 10 bases; nucleotides outside the gene matches: 5. Germline V CDR1 and CDR2: GTSNPN, SVGIG (reference sequence). In DNA form, the CDR3 reads TGTGCCTGGAGTCAGGACAGGGGGTACTCACCCCTCCACTTT. It translates to CAWSQDRGYSPLHF.

V and J are TRBV5-8 and TRBJ1-5; D perhaps matches TRBD1 (5 bases). V lost 7 bases and J 2 bases, leaving 22 bases between the germline ends. Per germline, CDR1 SGHTS and CDR2 YDEGEE. The CDR3 runs to 17 residues. Here the CDR3 DNA reads TGTGCCAGCTTACTCCACCCCCAAGGGGTCGGCAATCAGCCCCAGCATTTT. It translates to CASLLHPQGVGNQPQHF.

V gene TRBV5-1 combines with J gene TRBJ1-5; TRBD1 is a possible D gene (6 bases). This CDR3 is built from 15 residues. V was shortened by 0 bases and J by 2 bases, with 9 bases between the two germline ends. Germline-derived CDR1 and CDR2 are SGHRS and YFSETQ. The CDR3 reads CASSLEPGGNQPQHF. CDR3 DNA sequence: TGCGCCAGCAGCTTGGAGCCAGGGGGCAATCAGCCCCAGCATTTT.